The T cell receptor beta chain described here comes from a study of regulatory T cells in long-lasting Graves disease. Study-wide results and caveats: Persistent disease preferred TRBV28, TRBJ1-2 and TRBJ2-5; new disease, TRBV20-1 and TRBJ2-1.

The time point was: persistent/refractory GD, antithyroid drugs over 5 years with positive TRAb. Generation of the TCR library employed RNA extracted from PBMCs. The authors diagnosed Graves' disease using American Thyroid Association guidelines. A roughly 9-milliliter sample of peripheral blood was drawn into EDTA tubes. Library construction for TCR beta used iRepertoire HTBI primers and Arm-PCR of CDR3 regions. Via MiXCR, TCRdb re-called the multiplex PCR reads, giving one row per CDR3 protein. The table lists about 420,000 distinct CDR3 sequences, about a quarter of them singletons, with about a quarter in the top ten. Points on this clonotype: Its antigen is not known.

Germline assignment: CDR1 GTSNPN and CDR2 SVGIG (reference sequence). V gave up 4 bases and J gave up 4 bases, with 19 bases separating them. The CDR3 has 16 residues. The rearrangement joins TRBV30 to TRBJ2-2; D call uncertain. The clonotype originates from a female donor with Graves disease. The sequenced sample was peripheral blood mononuclear cells (PBMCs), obtained when the disease was refractory, from a patient treated with antithyroid drugs. CDR3 sequence (DNA): TGTGCCTGGAATCCCCGCCGGGTCTATGTCACCGGGGAGCTGTTTTTT. Translating it yields CAWNPRRVYVTGELFF.